The 6 T cell receptor beta chains in this list originate from one sample, sequenced in a study of blood T cells in healthy people across ages. Alongside a J-beta primer mix, a sample-barcoded 5' primer served in a second PCR lasting about 6 to 11 cycles. Using its own MiXCR run on the 5' RACE reads, TCRdb lists one record per CDR3 protein. Of 850,000 to 1,100,000 distinct CDR3 sequences in the sample, 35% to 45% were seen once. Sequenced: blood. The receptors come from a man younger than 35 in good health.

This clonotype was found once. The V and J genes are TRBV12-3 or TRBV12-4 and TRBJ1-2, with 7 bases that match TRBD1. Trimming cost V 3 bases and J 8 bases; bases outside gene matches: 3. CDR3 length equals 12 residues. The DNA for the CDR3 is TGTGCCAGCAGTTTCACGACAGGGGGCTACACCTTC. It specifies CASSFTTGGYTF.

The chain recombines TRBV20-1 with TRBJ2-5, with D perhaps matching TRBD2 (6 bases). The CDR3 contains 14 residues. Germline V gene data show CDR1 as DFQATT and CDR2 as SNEGSKA (reference sequence). V gave up 4 bases and J gave up 5 bases, with 17 bases separating them. The CDR3 DNA is TGCAGTGCTATCCGGAGGGGCCTTTCGGAGACCCAGTACTTC. Protein: CSAIRRGLSETQYF.

The rearrangement joins TRBV20-1 to TRBJ1-2, with D possibly matching TRBD1 (5 bases). The ends were cut back, 5 bases at V and 4 bases at J, with 17 bases in the middle. This CDR3 has 14 amino acids. Germline V gene lookup returns CDR1 DFQATT and CDR2 SNEGSKA (reference sequence). CDR3 DNA: TGCAGTGCTGACCCACCCGACAGCCTCTATGGCTACACCTTC. It encodes CSADPPDSLYGYTF.

V is TRBV12-3 or TRBV12-4 and J is TRBJ1-4, with unresolved D. Trimming pared 2 bases from V and 0 bases from J, leaving 7 bases between. CDR3 size: 15 residues. The chain's CDR3 is CASSLLGTTNEKLFF. The CDR3 coding sequence is TGTGCCAGCAGTTTACTGGGGACAACTAATGAAAAACTGTTTTTT.

The CDR3 bases are TGTGCCAGCAGCTTCTTCGGGTATGAGCAGTTCTTC. As protein: CASSFFGYEQFF. The chain couples TRBV7-9 to TRBJ2-1; D gene ambiguous. Germline V CDR1 and CDR2: SEHNR, FQNEAQ (reference sequence). Trimming pared 3 bases from V and 8 bases from J, leaving 8 bases between. The CDR3 covers 12 residues.

The genes are TRBV9 and TRBJ2-5; 8 nucleotides agree with TRBD1. J gave up 2 bases and V 0 bases, and 0 bases lay outside the gene matches. The CDR3 is made up of 14 amino acids. From germline, CDR1 is SGDLS and CDR2 YYNGEE. The CDR3 here is CASSVDRGQETQYF. DNA of the CDR3: TGTGCCAGCAGCGTAGACAGGGGGCAAGAGACCCAGTACTTC. Supplemented by reference TRBV9 and TRBJ2-5, the full variable domain reads DSGVTQTPKHLITATGQRVTLRCSPRSGDLSVYWYQQSLDQGLQFLIQYYNGEERAKGNILERFSAQQFPDLHSELNLSSLELGDSALYFCASSVDRGQETQYFGPGTRLLVL.